Listed below are T cell receptor beta chains from one sample, sequenced in a study of cytomegalovirus exposure and HLA in healthy donors. Sequencing was performed with immunoSEQ multiplex PCR; in TCRdb, only in-frame clones are kept and a portion is missing. The sample holds roughly 150,000 clones, about 89% seen once. The sample consisted of PBMCs. Receptor source: a young woman in good health and CMV-seropositive. Both conserved end residues are part of each CDR3. The D gene is left open where the match is weak. The size of a clone is reported for some rows only, either as once, few or many, or as a class for expanded clones.

J: TRBJ2-1
V: TRBV4-1
D: NA
size: NA
CDR3: CASSPFGLALDEQFF
DNA: TGCGCCAGCAGCCCTTTCGGGCTAGCGCTGGATGAGCAGTTCTTC

J: TRBJ1-4
V: TRBV2
D: NA
size: NA
CDR3: CASSDGSGEKLFF
DNA: TGTGCCAGCAGTGACGGATCGGGTGAAAAACTGTTTTTT

J: TRBJ1-2
V: TRBV6-7
D: NA
size: NA
CDR3: CASNERDVGGENYGYTF
DNA: TGTGCCAGCAACGAACGGGACGTGGGGGGAGAAAACTATGGCTACACCTTC

J: TRBJ1-5
V: TRBV28
D: NA
size: NA
CDR3: CASSSGVHQPQHF
DNA: TGTGCCAGCAGTTCAGGGGTTCATCAGCCCCAGCATTTT

J: TRBJ2-2
V: TRBV29-1
D: TRBD2
size: NA
CDR3: CSVDLGGRELFF
DNA: TGCAGCGTTGATCTTGGCGGGAGAGAGCTGTTTTTT

J: TRBJ1-5
V: TRBV30
D: NA
size: NA
CDR3: CAWSVGGDQPQHF
DNA: TGTGCCTGGAGTGTAGGGGGGGACCAGCCCCAGCATTTT

J: TRBJ2-1
V: TRBV11-3
D: NA
size: NA
CDR3: CASSGVLTALYNEQFF
DNA: TGTGCCAGCAGCGGAGTTCTGACGGCTCTATACAATGAGCAGTTCTTC

J: TRBJ1-2
V: TRBV5-4
D: TRBD1
size: few
CDR3: CASSLIGTGYGYTF
DNA: TGTGCCAGCAGCTTGATTGGGACAGGGTATGGCTACACCTTC

J: TRBJ2-2
V: TRBV7-2
D: NA
size: NA
CDR3: CASSLVRGTGELFF
DNA: TGTGCCAGCAGCTTAGTACGCGGGACGGGGGAGCTGTTTTTT

J: TRBJ2-5
V: TRBV2
D: TRBD1
size: NA
CDR3: CASIQGAGETQYF
DNA: TGTGCCAGCATTCAGGGGGCGGGGGAGACCCAGTACTTC

J: TRBJ2-2
V: TRBV5-4
D: TRBD2
size: NA
CDR3: CASRSREGPGELFF
DNA: TGTGCCAGCAGATCGAGGGAGGGCCCCGGGGAGCTGTTTTTT

J: TRBJ2-7
V: TRBV4-3
D: NA
size: NA
CDR3: CASSQDKPYEQYF
DNA: TGCGCCAGCAGCCAAGATAAGCCCTACGAGCAGTACTTC

J: TRBJ2-7
V: TRBV7-9
D: NA
size: once
CDR3: CASSLMGGLYYEQYF
DNA: TGTGCCAGCAGCTTAATGGGGGGATTATACTACGAGCAGTACTTC

J: TRBJ2-3
V: TRBV5-1
D: NA
size: NA
CDR3: CASGGTADTQYF
DNA: TGCGCCAGCGGGGGCACCGCAGATACGCAGTATTTT

J: TRBJ2-7
V: TRBV7-8
D: TRBD2
size: NA
CDR3: CASSLENSGGRYEQYF
DNA: TGTGCCAGCAGCTTAGAAAACAGCGGGGGAAGGTACGAGCAGTACTTC

J: TRBJ1-5
V: TRBV28
D: NA
size: NA
CDR3: CASTRRGNQPQHF
DNA: TGTGCCAGCACCCGTCGGGGCAATCAGCCCCAGCATTTT

J: TRBJ2-1
V: TRBV27
D: NA
size: NA
CDR3: CASSLEVAAGWYNEQFF
DNA: TGTGCCAGCAGTTTAGAGGTTGCGGCAGGGTGGTACAATGAGCAGTTCTTC

J: TRBJ2-5
V: TRBV13
D: TRBD1
size: NA
CDR3: CASSTRTGSQETQYF
DNA: TGTGCCAGCAGCACACGGACAGGTTCTCAAGAGACCCAGTACTTC

J: TRBJ2-2
V: TRBV9
D: NA
size: NA
CDR3: CASSVEAGNTGELFF
DNA: TGTGCCAGCAGCGTAGAGGCAGGGAACACCGGGGAGCTGTTTTTT

J: TRBJ2-6
V: TRBV4-2
D: TRBD1
size: NA
CDR3: CASEPGQGAPSGANVLTF
DNA: TGTGCCAGCGAACCGGGACAGGGGGCACCGTCCGGGGCCAACGTCCTGACTTTC

J: TRBJ1-1
V: TRBV9
D: NA
size: many
CDR3: CASSVGDGTEAFF
DNA: TGTGCCAGCAGCGTCGGAGACGGCACTGAAGCTTTCTTT

J: TRBJ2-2
V: TRBV5-1
D: NA
size: NA
CDR3: CASSLTSSGTGELFF
DNA: TGCGCCAGCAGCTTGACTAGTTCTGGAACCGGGGAGCTGTTTTTT

J: TRBJ1-2
V: TRBV27
D: TRBD1
size: NA
CDR3: CASSQTGQANYGYTF
DNA: TGTGCCAGCAGTCAAACCGGACAGGCTAACTATGGCTACACCTTC

J: TRBJ2-2
V: TRBV27
D: NA
size: NA
CDR3: CASSLRETGELFF
DNA: TGTGCCAGCAGTTTGCGGGAAACCGGGGAGCTGTTTTTT

J: TRBJ1-5
V: TRBV5-8
D: NA
size: NA
CDR3: CASSPSVWDYSNQPQHF
DNA: TGTGCCAGCAGCCCGTCCGTCTGGGACTATAGCAATCAGCCCCAGCATTTT

J: TRBJ2-7
V: TRBV29-1
D: NA
size: once
CDR3: CSGLVTYEQYF
DNA: TGCAGCGGACTCGTTACCTACGAGCAGTACTTC

J: TRBJ2-7
V: TRBV29-1
D: NA
size: NA
CDR3: CSVRGVDGRHEQYF
DNA: TGCAGCGTCCGCGGGGTGGACGGTAGGCACGAGCAGTACTTC

J: TRBJ1-4
V: TRBV2
D: NA
size: NA
CDR3: CASSGRRVGEKLFF
DNA: TGTGCCAGCAGTGGCAGGAGGGTTGGCGAAAAACTGTTTTTT

J: TRBJ2-1
V: TRBV28
D: NA
size: NA
CDR3: CASNRRLYNEQFF
DNA: TGTGCCAGCAACCGGAGGCTCTACAATGAGCAGTTCTTC

J: TRBJ2-5
V: TRBV7-9
D: TRBD2
size: many
CDR3: CASSFEGLAGETQYF
DNA: TGTGCCAGCAGCTTCGAAGGACTAGCGGGAGAGACCCAGTACTTC

J: TRBJ2-3
V: TRBV15
D: TRBD2
size: NA
CDR3: CATSPGGGGPYTQYF
DNA: TGTGCCACCAGCCCTGGGGGGGGAGGGCCATATACGCAGTATTTT

J: TRBJ2-5
V: TRBV7-9
D: NA
size: NA
CDR3: CASSLARAGVETQYF
DNA: TGTGCCAGCAGCTTAGCGCGGGCAGGGGTTGAGACCCAGTACTTC

J: TRBJ2-7
V: TRBV27
D: NA
size: NA
CDR3: CASTSEVIISYEQYF
DNA: TGTGCCAGCACCTCCGAGGTCATAATTTCCTACGAGCAGTACTTC

J: TRBJ2-3
V: TRBV6-1
D: NA
size: NA
CDR3: CASSEGPADTQYF
DNA: TGTGCCAGCAGTGAGGGGCCGGCAGATACGCAGTATTTT

J: TRBJ2-2
V: TRBV11-2
D: TRBD2
size: NA
CDR3: CASSEGLADGELFF
DNA: TGTGCCAGCAGCGAAGGACTAGCGGATGGGGAGCTGTTTTTT

J: TRBJ2-1
V: TRBV30
D: NA
size: NA
CDR3: CAWSVNGYYNEQFF
DNA: TGTGCCTGGAGTGTAAACGGGTACTACAATGAGCAGTTCTTC

J: TRBJ2-3
V: TRBV10-1
D: TRBD2
size: NA
CDR3: CASSESASGSGTDTQYF
DNA: TGCGCCAGCAGTGAGTCGGCTAGCGGGAGTGGCACAGATACGCAGTATTTT

J: TRBJ2-3
V: TRBV4-1
D: NA
size: NA
CDR3: CASSQVTRVDTQYF
DNA: TGCGCCAGCAGCCAAGTAACACGGGTGGATACGCAGTATTTT

J: TRBJ2-7
V: TRBV9
D: TRBD1
size: NA
CDR3: CASSVDPGGSYEQYF
DNA: TGTGCCAGCAGCGTAGATCCAGGGGGCTCCTACGAGCAGTACTTC

J: TRBJ2-2
V: TRBV6-6
D: TRBD1
size: NA
CDR3: CASSRDRGPGELFF
DNA: TGTGCCAGCAGCCGGGACAGGGGGCCCGGGGAGCTGTTTTTT

J: TRBJ1-1
V: TRBV5-1
D: TRBD1
size: once
CDR3: CASSRGQGNTEAFF
DNA: TGCGCCAGCAGCCGGGGACAGGGGAACACTGAAGCTTTCTTT

J: TRBJ2-7
V: TRBV7-9
D: NA
size: NA
CDR3: CASSVLASRVYEQYF
DNA: TGTGCCAGCAGCGTACTTGCTAGTAGAGTCTACGAGCAGTACTTC

J: TRBJ2-1
V: TRBV4-3
D: TRBD2
size: NA
CDR3: CASSQDYVRRELNEQFF
DNA: TGCGCCAGCAGCCAAGATTATGTTAGGCGGGAGCTAAATGAGCAGTTCTTC

J: TRBJ2-7
V: TRBV27
D: NA
size: NA
CDR3: CASSLNEQVLHEQYF
DNA: TGTGCCAGCAGTTTAAACGAACAGGTCCTCCACGAGCAGTACTTC

J: TRBJ1-1
V: TRBV15
D: NA
size: NA
CDR3: CATVPGMPGTEAFF
DNA: TGTGCCACCGTCCCAGGGATGCCCGGGACTGAAGCTTTCTTT

J: TRBJ1-1
V: TRBV5-4
D: NA
size: NA
CDR3: CASSLAGGGFAFF
DNA: TGTGCCAGCAGCTTGGCGGGGGGCGGTTTTGCTTTCTTT

J: TRBJ1-2
V: TRBV4-1
D: TRBD1
size: NA
CDR3: CASSRGQGGYGYTF
DNA: TGCGCCAGCAGCCGGGGACAGGGGGGCTATGGCTACACCTTC

J: TRBJ2-1
V: TRBV30
D: TRBD2
size: NA
CDR3: CAVIIGTSGRSSYNEQFF
DNA: TGTGCCGTAATAATCGGGACTAGCGGGAGGAGCTCCTACAATGAGCAGTTCTTC

J: TRBJ2-3
V: TRBV7-6
D: NA
size: NA
CDR3: CASSLPSEYTDTQYF
DNA: TGTGCCAGCAGCTTGCCTAGCGAGTACACAGATACGCAGTATTTT

J: TRBJ1-2
V: TRBV19
D: TRBD1
size: NA
CDR3: CATRPAAGTGKGPNYGYTF
DNA: TGTGCCACGCGACCCGCTGCTGGGACAGGGAAAGGGCCTAACTATGGCTACACCTTC

J: TRBJ2-7
V: TRBV2
D: TRBD2
size: NA
CDR3: CASTPDGAGAPYEQYF
DNA: TGTGCCAGCACCCCCGACGGGGCGGGAGCCCCCTACGAGCAGTACTTC